The clone carrying this T cell receptor (beta chain) was seen repeatedly, ten times or more. Its antigen is unknown. Germline loops: CDR1 SGHAT, CDR2 FQNNGV. The CDR3 spans 13 residues. V shed 2 bases and J shed 3 bases, with 7 bases lying between them. This entry belongs to a study of regulatory T cells in long-lasting Graves disease. Both iRepertoire HTBI primers and Arm-PCR of CDR3 regions were used to build the TCR beta libraries. Using its own MiXCR run on the multiplex PCR reads, TCRdb lists one record per CDR3 protein. The table lists a few hundred thousand distinct CDR3 sequences, around 11% of them singletons. Noted time point: newly diagnosed GD, antithyroid drugs for less than 3 months. The TCR library was made from RNA that had been extracted from PBMCs in TRIzol. Whole-study findings and limits: Persistent Graves' patients showed less TCR diversity than newly diagnosed ones. Clonotypes that were public and shared totalled roughly 3,000 in persistent patients versus over 800 in new patients.

These data are also associated with another study on T cells in Graves' hyperthyroidism and ophthalmopathy.

The source of this sequence is a young woman with Graves disease. V usage is TRBV11-2 and J usage is TRBJ2-5; D call uncertain. The sequencing used peripheral blood mononuclear cells (PBMCs), collected at new diagnosis, from a patient treated with antithyroid drugs. This chain's CDR3 is CASSLSPKETQYF. The CDR3 region has the DNA TGTGCCAGCAGCTTATCCCCTAAAGAGACCCAGTACTTC.